Each of the 27 T cell receptor beta chains below was sequenced from the same sample in a study of shared clonotypes between healthy human individuals. Clones were read by immunoSEQ multiplex PCR, and TCRdb kept only the in-frame ones, dropping some. Of 2,500,000 or so clones listed, approximately 94% are singletons. Sequenced input: naive CD4+ T cells from PBMCs. Subset defined: CD45RA+ positively selected. Every receptor here comes from a man aged 18-30 years in good health. Some clones in this sample may be carry-over from other donors' samples.

The chain combines TRBV19 with TRBJ2-7, with D possibly TRBD1 on 7 matching bases. Trimming left V 7 bases short and J 6 bases short, with 16 bases between. The CDR3 contains 13 residues. The germline V gene encodes CDR1 LNHDA and CDR2 SQIVND (reference sequence). The CDR3 region is CASTNLEGAEQYF. The CDR3 DNA is TGTGCCAGTACTAACCTGGAGGGGGCCGAGCAGTACTTC.

The chain recombines TRBV25-1 with TRBJ2-7; TRBD2 agrees at 9 bases. CDR3 length equals 16 residues. V was clipped by 6 bases and J by 0 bases; unmatched bases: 9. Germline V lookup: CDR1 MGHDK, CDR2 SYGVNS. CDR3 region: CASSGGATSGSYEQYF. CDR3 DNA: TGTGCCAGCAGCGGGGGCGCGACTAGCGGCTCCTACGAGCAGTACTTC.

This clone has a handful of counts. The CDR3 loop reads CASSRTGLAVNEQFF. The CDR3 DNA reads as TGTGCCAGCAGTCGAACCGGACTAGCGGTTAATGAGCAGTTCTTC. The chain carries TRBV28 and TRBJ2-1, with TRBD2 identical over 10 bases. The germline gives CDR1 MDHEN, CDR2 SYDVKM. Trimming cost V 5 bases and J 7 bases; bases outside gene matches: 8. The CDR3 loop spans 15 amino acids.

The chain has TRBV6-5 and TRBJ2-7; D perhaps matches TRBD2 (6 bases). Trimming pared 6 bases from V and 3 bases from J, leaving 15 bases between. Germline V gene data show CDR1 as MNHEY and CDR2 as SVGAGI. The CDR3 is 14 residues long. The CDR3 here is CASSLRIGGYEQYF. DNA of the CDR3: TGTGCCAGCAGCCTAAGAATCGGGGGCTACGAGCAGTACTTC.

This clone was counted once. This chain uses TRBV5-1 with TRBJ2-1; 11 positions match TRBD2. The trim removed 2 bases at V and 9 bases at J, leaving 7 bases unmatched. This CDR3 is 15 amino acids long. Per the germline V gene, CDR1 is SGHRS and CDR2 is YFSETQ. The CDR3 sequence is CASSFIAGGYTEQFF. CDR3 sequence (DNA): TGCGCCAGCAGCTTTATAGCGGGAGGGTATACTGAGCAGTTCTTC.

Turning to this clone: Other DNA sequences in this sample translate to the same CDR3. The chain is built from TRBV14 and TRBJ1-2; D gene unclear. V lost 1 base, J lost 4 bases, and 7 bases lay in between. There are 13 residues in the CDR3. Germline-derived CDR1 and CDR2 are SGHDN and FVKESK. In nucleotides, the CDR3 is TGTGCCAGCAGCCAAGGGGTCAGCTATGGCTACACCTTC. This sequence encodes CASSQGVSYGYTF. Looking up the rest from reference TRBV14 and TRBJ1-2 gives the full variable domain: EAGVTQFPSHSVIEKGQTVTLRCDPISGHDNLYWYRRVMGKEIKFLLHFVKESKQDESGMPNNRFLAERTGGTYSTLKVQPAELEDSGVYFCASSQGVSYGYTFGSGTRLTVV.

This sequence joins TRBV6-6 and TRBJ2-4; D call uncertain. The germline V gene has CDR1 MNHNY and CDR2 SVGAGI (reference sequence). This CDR3 spans 12 amino acids. Trimming took 5 bases from V and 1 from J, leaving 3 bases between them. CDR3 region: CASSQAKNIQYF. Here the CDR3 DNA reads TGTGCCAGCAGTCAGGCCAAAAACATTCAGTACTTC.

V gene TRBV29-1 combines with J gene TRBJ1-2; D may be TRBD1 (5 bases). CDR3 size: 11 residues. The V gene lost 8 bases and the J gene lost 6 bases, with 13 bases spanning the gap. CDR1 SQVTM and CDR2 ANQGSEA come from the germline V gene. The CDR3: CSTMRGDGYTF. DNA for the CDR3: TGCAGCACTATGAGGGGAGATGGCTACACCTTC.

About this clone: Other DNA variants within this sample encode the same CDR3. CDR3 in DNA: TGTGCCAGCAGTTACGTTCAGGGGCGTCAGCCCCAGCATTTT. Its protein product is CASSYVQGRQPQHF. The chain carries TRBV6-5 and TRBJ1-5; the D gene is possibly TRBD1 (6 bases). Per germline, CDR1 MNHEY and CDR2 SVGAGI. Trimming took off 2 bases at V and 6 bases at J, with 11 bases between the two ends. CDR3 length equals 14 residues.

The chain links TRBV6-1 to TRBJ2-5, with TRBD2 matching 10 bases. V was clipped by 4 bases and J by 4 bases; unmatched bases: 3. This CDR3 is 14 amino acids long. CDR1 and CDR2 (germline): MNHNS, SASEGT. The CDR3 spells CASSVLAGGETQYF. As DNA, the CDR3 is TGTGCCAGCAGTGTTTTAGCGGGAGGAGAGACCCAGTACTTC.

J is TRBJ2-2 and V is TRBV6-6; D is unresolved. Germline-derived CDR1 and CDR2 are MNHNY and SVGAGI (reference sequence). Trimming took off 5 bases at V and 0 bases at J, with 13 bases between the two ends. The CDR3 runs to 16 residues. This CDR3 reads CASSMSLGANTGELFF. Here the CDR3 DNA reads TGTGCCAGCAGTATGAGCTTGGGCGCGAACACCGGGGAGCTGTTTTTT.

This chain connects TRBV5-1 to TRBJ2-7; the match to TRBD2 covers 12 bases. The V gene's germline CDR1 is SGHRS and CDR2 YFSETQ. V was pared by 6 bases and J by 5 bases, with 9 bases of the junction left unmatched. The CDR3 length is 15 residues. Written as DNA, the CDR3 is TGCGCCAGCACCGCGACTAGCGGGAGCATTGACGAGCAGTACTTC. Translating gives CASTATSGSIDEQYF.

The V call is TRBV9, the J call TRBJ2-3; a weak D match, TRBD2 (6 bases). Germline-derived CDR1 and CDR2 are SGDLS and YYNGEE. There are 16 residues in the CDR3. V shed 2 bases and J shed 4 bases, with 17 bases lying between them. CDR3 sequence reads: CASSVGGAPVADTQYF. CDR3 nucleotides: TGTGCCAGCAGCGTCGGGGGAGCGCCCGTGGCAGATACGCAGTATTTT.

As regards this clone: An end of the junction differs from the germline gene, which may be a read error. V is TRBV5-6 and J is TRBJ2-5, with D perhaps assigned TRBD1 or TRBD2 (5 bases each). This CDR3 contains 14 residues. CDR1 SGHDT and CDR2 YYEEEE come from the germline V gene. The CDR3 sequence is CASRLGERQETQYF. The CDR3 DNA follows: TGTGCCAGCAGGTTGGGGGAGCGTCAAGAGACCCAGTACTTC.

Here the CDR3 reads CASSSGLAGGSSYNEQFF. As DNA, the CDR3 is TGTGCCAGCAGCTCGGGACTAGCGGGAGGGAGCTCCTACAATGAGCAGTTCTTC. The V call is TRBV7-2, the J call TRBJ2-1; 16 bases map to TRBD2. Per the germline V gene, CDR1 is SGHTA and CDR2 is FQGNSA. The V gene end was trimmed by 4 bases and the J gene end by 0 bases; junction bases not matched to a gene: 3. This CDR3 has 18 amino acids.

The rearrangement links TRBV6-1 to TRBJ2-7; no clear D. The CDR3 loop spans 13 amino acids. Looked up from germline, CDR1 is MNHNS and CDR2 is SASEGT. The V and J ends lost 3 bases and 2 bases respectively, with 8 bases between them. The CDR3 sequence is CASSDPSPYEQYF. CDR3 bases: TGTGCCAGCAGTGACCCCAGTCCCTACGAGCAGTACTTC.

The V and J genes are TRBV2 and TRBJ1-1, with 9 bases aligning to TRBD1. There are 16 residues in the CDR3. CDR1 is SNHLY, CDR2 FYNNEI, per germline. J gave up 1 base and V 7 bases, and 10 bases lay outside the gene matches. The CDR3: CASTYRGRAGNTEAFF. The CDR3 nucleotides read TGTGCCAGCACCTACAGGGGGCGGGCAGGGAACACTGAAGCTTTCTTT. Full variable domain (rest looked up from reference TRBV2 and TRBJ1-1): EPEVTQTPSHQVTQMGQEVILRCVPISNHLYFYWYRQILGQKVEFLVSFYNNEISEKSEIFDDQFSVERPDGSNFTLKIRSTKLEDSAMYFCASTYRGRAGNTEAFFGQGTRLTVV.

This rearrangement joins TRBV10-3 to TRBJ2-7; 11 nucleotides line up with TRBD2. The CDR3 sequence is 15 residues long. CDR1 ENHRY and CDR2 SYGVKD come from the germline V gene. Trimming at V came to 2 bases and at J to 5 bases, leaving 5 bases not matched to a gene. The CDR3 sequence is CAISETSGSTNEQYF. CDR3 DNA sequence: TGTGCCATCAGTGAGACTAGCGGGAGTACCAACGAGCAGTACTTC.

The chain has TRBV5-1 and TRBJ2-4, with TRBD1 matching 7 bases. The CDR3 has 13 residues. Unmatched junction bases numbered 3, after V lost 4 bases and J lost 5 bases. CDR1 and CDR2 from the germline V gene are SGHRS and YFSETQ. DNA for the CDR3: TGCGCCAGCAGCCCTGGACAGGAAAACATTCAGTACTTC. It translates to CASSPGQENIQYF.

V and J are TRBV18 and TRBJ2-2, with D unclear. CDR1 and CDR2 from the germline V gene are KGHSH and LQKENI. The CDR3 sequence is 14 residues long. V gave up 2 bases and J gave up 3 bases, with 7 bases separating them. DNA for the CDR3: TGTGCCAGCTCACCAGGGTCGGACACCGGGGAGCTGTTTTTT. Protein product: CASSPGSDTGELFF.

The rearrangement joins TRBV4-2 to TRBJ1-5; D is unresolved. Germline values: CDR1 LGHNA, CDR2 YNFKEQ. This CDR3 contains 13 residues. V lost 0 bases and J 8 bases, leaving 8 bases between the germline ends. CDR3 DNA sequence: TGTGCCAGCAGCCAAGAGGACCGGGAGCCCCAGCATTTT. Translating it yields CASSQEDREPQHF.

In regard to this clone: This sample includes further DNA sequences coding for the same CDR3. The chain carries TRBV27 and TRBJ1-1, with unresolved D. Deletions cut 3 bases from V and 4 bases from J, with 9 bases between. The CDR3 has 13 amino acids. Germline CDR1 and CDR2: MNHEY and SMNVEV (reference sequence). The CDR3 nucleotides are TGTGCCAGCAGTTTTAGACGGGGCACTGAAGCTTTCTTT. It is translated as CASSFRRGTEAFF.

The genes are TRBV6-1 and TRBJ1-1, with D possibly matching TRBD1 (5 bases). Trimming shortened V by 5 bases and J by 13 bases, and 20 bases separated the two germline ends. CDR1 MNHNS and CDR2 SASEGT come from the germline V gene. This CDR3 has 13 amino acids. CDR3 loop: CASSLGTSSSGFF. CDR3 nucleotides: TGTGCCAGCAGTTTAGGGACCTCCTCAAGTGGTTTCTTT.

The chain is built from TRBV10-3 and TRBJ2-3; D uncertain. Germline CDR1 reads ENHRY; CDR2 reads SYGVKD. This CDR3 is 14 amino acids long. V was pared by 5 bases and J by 8 bases, with 17 bases between. For the CDR3, the DNA is TGTGCCATCAGTCGACCGATCCGACCGGGTACGCAGTATTTT. This sequence encodes CAISRPIRPGTQYF.

The chain couples TRBV29-1 to TRBJ2-2, with D tentatively TRBD1 (5 bases). Looked up from germline, CDR1 is SQVTM and CDR2 is ANQGSEA. CDR3 length equals 14 residues. Trimming cost V 7 bases and J 1 base, with 13 bases left between them. The DNA for the CDR3 is TGCAGCGGACAGAAAGACGGGAACACCGGGGAGCTGTTTTTT. It specifies CSGQKDGNTGELFF.

The chain couples TRBV9 to TRBJ1-1, with 7 bases that match TRBD1. The germline CDR1 and CDR2 sequences are SGDLS and YYNGEE. This CDR3 has 14 amino acids. J was trimmed by 0 bases and V by 3 bases; bases with no gene match: 2. CDR3 amino acids: CASSEGQLNTEAFF. Written as DNA, the CDR3 is TGTGCCAGCAGCGAGGGACAGCTGAACACTGAAGCTTTCTTT.

Note on this clone: The sample contains more than one DNA sequence encoding this CDR3. V usage is TRBV5-4 and J usage is TRBJ1-1; tentative D call: TRBD1 (5 bases). Germline-derived CDR1 and CDR2 are SGHNT and YYREEE (reference sequence). This CDR3 comprises 14 residues. V lost 4 bases and J 5 bases, leaving 15 bases between the germline ends. As DNA, the CDR3 is TGTGCCAGCAGCCTGGGGGGGGGAAGGACTGAAGCTTTCTTT. Translating gives CASSLGGGRTEAFF. Looking up the rest from reference TRBV5-4 and TRBJ1-1 gives the full variable domain: ETGVTQSPTHLIKTRGQQVTLRCSSQSGHNTVSWYQQALGQGPQFIFQYYREEENGRGNFPPRFSGLQFPNYSSELNVNALELDDSALYLCASSLGGGRTEAFFGQGTRLTVV.